What follows are 21 T cell receptor beta chains derived from one specimen sequenced in a study of blood T cell repertoires in COVID-19. TCRdb keeps only in-frame clones here, not all; method: immunoSEQ multiplex PCR. This table has some 160,000 clones, under 85% appearing once. Material for sequencing was peripheral blood. These receptors came from a man aged 50 or older with active or convalescent COVID-19.

The chain recombines TRBV5-5 with TRBJ2-5, with 12 nucleotides matching TRBD2. Germline CDR1 is SGHKS and CDR2 is YYEKEE (reference sequence). This CDR3 contains 15 residues. V shed 4 bases and J 5 bases; nucleotides not matched to a gene: 6. CDR3 loop: CASSIPSGRGETQYF. The CDR3, as DNA: TGTGCCAGCAGCATCCCTAGCGGGAGGGGCGAGACCCAGTACTTC.

J is TRBJ2-1 and V is TRBV9; D is perhaps TRBD2 (6 bases). V lost 0 bases, J lost 4 bases, and 23 bases lay in between. The CDR3 runs 19 residues. Germline loops: CDR1 SGDLS, CDR2 YYNGEE. The CDR3 reads CASSVDIGGAGTLYNEQFF. The CDR3 nucleotides are TGTGCCAGCAGCGTAGATATCGGAGGGGCAGGGACTTTATACAATGAGCAGTTCTTC.

The chain has TRBV24-1 and TRBJ2-3; the D is unclear. The CDR3 is made up of 14 amino acids. The ends were cut back, 2 bases at V and 2 bases at J, with 7 bases in the middle. Germline V lookup: CDR1 KGHDR, CDR2 SFDVKD. The CDR3 spells CATSDWASTDTQYF. CDR3 nucleotides: TGTGCCACCAGTGATTGGGCCTCCACAGATACGCAGTATTTT.

The chain recombines TRBV24-1 with TRBJ2-1; TRBD1 matches 9 bases. Losses at the gene ends were 9 bases for V and 8 bases for J; bases not matched to a gene: 13. Germline CDR1 is KGHDR and CDR2 is SFDVKD. The length of the CDR3 is 15 residues. CDR3 in DNA: TGTGCCACCGGCGCGTTGGGGACAGGGTCGGATGAGCAGTTCTTC. Its translation: CATGALGTGSDEQFF.

V and J are TRBV24-1 and TRBJ2-5; 13 bases align to TRBD2. Looked up from germline, CDR1 is KGHDR and CDR2 is SFDVKD. The CDR3 has 16 residues. V shed 3 bases, J shed 5 bases, and the junction held 5 bases outside the gene matches. CDR3 coding DNA: TGTGCCACCAGTGATCCAAGGACTAGCGGGGGCGAGACCCAGTACTTC. Its translation: CATSDPRTSGGETQYF.

V gene TRBV5-6 combines with J gene TRBJ2-3; 10 nucleotides line up with TRBD2. CDR3 size: 18 residues. The V gene end was trimmed by 5 bases and the J gene end by 1 base; junction bases not matched to a gene: 13. Germline CDR1 and CDR2: SGHDT and YYEEEE. The CDR3 spells CASRRGSGRFGGTDTQYF. CDR3 bases: TGTGCCAGCAGGCGGGGTAGCGGGAGGTTTGGCGGCACAGATACGCAGTATTTT.

The chain combines TRBV5-1 with TRBJ1-4, with a tentative D call TRBD1 (6 bases). The CDR3 totals 14 residues. V was cut by 0 bases and J by 8 bases, with 11 bases left in between. CDR1 SGHRS and CDR2 YFSETQ come from the germline V gene. The CDR3 protein is CASSLGQGLEKLFF. CDR3 nucleotide sequence: TGCGCCAGCAGCTTGGGCCAGGGGCTGGAAAAACTGTTTTTT.

V and J are TRBV6-1 and TRBJ1-3; no definite D call. CDR3 length: 14 amino acids. Per the germline V gene, CDR1 is MNHNS and CDR2 is SASEGT. Between the trimmed V and J ends, which lost 0 bases and 4 bases, there was a span of 7 bases. For the CDR3, the DNA is TGTGCCAGCAGTGAAGCTTCCCCAGGAAACACCATATATTTT. Translating it yields CASSEASPGNTIYF.

Only one count was recorded for this clone. The J gene is TRBJ2-5, the V gene TRBV29-1; 8 bases match TRBD1. Germline V gene lookup returns CDR1 SQVTM and CDR2 ANQGSEA. V dropped 4 bases and J dropped 0; count of bases not matched to a gene: 13. CDR3 size: 17 residues. The CDR3 region is CSVGPITGGPYQETQYF. Here the CDR3 DNA reads TGCAGCGTTGGCCCCATTACAGGGGGACCCTACCAAGAGACCCAGTACTTC.

The gene calls are TRBV6-5 and TRBJ1-2; TRBD1 agrees at 8 bases. V shed 8 bases and J 1 base; nucleotides not matched to a gene: 3. CDR1 and CDR2 from the germline V gene are MNHEY and SVGAGI. This CDR3 contains 13 residues. DNA for the CDR3: TGTGCCAGCCGGACAGGGCGTAACTATGGCTACACCTTC. This codes for CASRTGRNYGYTF.

This chain joins TRBV15 and TRBJ1-5, with D perhaps matching TRBD1 (6 bases). Between the trimmed V and J ends, which lost 0 bases and 4 bases, there was a span of 10 bases. The CDR3 has 15 residues. The germline CDR1 and CDR2 sequences are LNHNV and YYDKDF (reference sequence). The CDR3 loop reads CATSREGAQNQPQHF. The CDR3 coding sequence is TGTGCCACCAGCAGAGAGGGGGCCCAAAATCAGCCCCAGCATTTT.

This chain connects TRBV27 to TRBJ2-3; D call uncertain. V was pared by 3 bases and J by 2 bases, with 9 bases between. Germline CDR1 MNHEY, CDR2 SMNVEV (reference sequence). This CDR3 region has 14 residues. DNA for the CDR3: TGTGCCAGCAGTTTGGTCTCCTACACAGATACGCAGTATTTT. It codes for CASSLVSYTDTQYF.

This clone was recorded a few times. V is TRBV3-1 (or the pseudogene TRBV3-2) and J is TRBJ1-6; maybe TRBD1 (5 bases). The CDR3 is 13 residues long. V dropped 2 bases and J dropped 14 bases, with 13 bases sitting between them. Germline V gene lookup returns CDR1 LGHDT and CDR2 YNNKEL (reference sequence). The CDR3 loop is CASSQFGRGTLHF. The DNA for the CDR3 is TGTGCCAGCAGCCAATTCGGAAGGGGTACCCTCCACTTT.

Only a few counts were recorded for this clone. The V gene is TRBV5-1, the J gene TRBJ1-1; unclear D gene. Trimming removed 4 bases at V and 5 bases at J, with 18 bases between. The germline CDR1 and CDR2 sequences are SGHRS and YFSETQ. The CDR3 length is 15 residues. Here the CDR3 reads CASSPIGRAMTEAFF. The CDR3 DNA is TGCGCCAGCAGCCCCATCGGGAGGGCGATGACTGAAGCTTTCTTT.

V gene TRBV19 combines with J gene TRBJ2-7, with 12 bases matching TRBD2. The CDR3 is 15 residues long. With V trimmed by 3 bases and J by 4 bases, 4 bases remained unmatched. The germline V gene has CDR1 LNHDA and CDR2 SQIVND (reference sequence). The CDR3 DNA is TGTGCCAGTAGTATCGGACTAGCGGGACCTTACGAGCAGTACTTC. It is translated as CASSIGLAGPYEQYF.

The chain uses TRBV2 and TRBJ1-2; D is possibly TRBD1 (5 bases). Germline loops: CDR1 SNHLY, CDR2 FYNNEI. The CDR3 extends over 15 amino acids. Trimming removed 4 bases from V and 3 bases from J, with 15 bases in between. CDR3 in amino acids: CASSAFGGTDYGYTF. The CDR3 nucleotides are TGTGCCAGCAGTGCCTTTGGAGGGACGGACTATGGCTACACCTTC.

This clone was detected only a few times. The CDR3 reads CASSRDREVYEQYF. The CDR3, as DNA: TGTGCCAGCAGTCGGGACAGGGAAGTCTACGAGCAGTACTTC. V usage is TRBV2 and J usage is TRBJ2-7; TRBD1 matches 9 bases. The CDR3 loop spans 14 amino acids. The germline gives CDR1 SNHLY, CDR2 FYNNEI. V shed 5 bases and J 3 bases; nucleotides not matched to a gene: 5.

V is TRBV5-1 and J is TRBJ2-2; TRBD1 is a possible D gene (6 bases). Germline assignment: CDR1 SGHRS and CDR2 YFSETQ. The CDR3 extends over 17 amino acids. V lost 5 bases to trimming and J lost 6 bases, with 23 bases between them. The CDR3 here is CASRDGAGENLAGELFF. Written as DNA, the CDR3 is TGCGCCAGCAGAGATGGGGCAGGGGAAAACCTAGCCGGGGAGCTGTTTTTT.

The rearrangement joins TRBV6-5 to TRBJ1-2; the match to TRBD1 covers 10 bases. The V and J ends lost 5 bases and 8 bases, in that order; junction bases with no gene match: 8. Germline V CDR1 and CDR2: MNHEY, SVGAGI. This CDR3 is 14 amino acids long. In DNA form, the CDR3 reads TGTGCCAGCAGTAGGGACAGGGGCGGAAGAGGCTACACCTTC. Its translation is CASSRDRGGRGYTF.

This clone was detected only once. V gene TRBV25-1 combines with J gene TRBJ2-5, with TRBD1 matching 11 bases. Germline V lookup: CDR1 MGHDK, CDR2 SYGVNS. The CDR3 sequence is 17 residues long. Trimming at V came to 1 base and at J to 5 bases, leaving 9 bases not matched to a gene. The CDR3 is CASSEFFGQGARETQYF. CDR3 DNA sequence: TGTGCCAGCAGTGAATTTTTTGGACAGGGGGCGCGTGAGACCCAGTACTTC. The full variable domain, with the rest looked up from reference TRBV25-1 and TRBJ2-5, is EADIYQTPRYLVIGTGKKITLECSQTMGHDKMYWYQQDPGMELHLIHYSYGVNSTEKGDLSSESTVSRIRTEHFPLTLESARPSHTSQYLCASSEFFGQGARETQYFGPGTRLLVL.

The rearrangement joins TRBV11-3 to TRBJ2-2, with 7 bases lining up with TRBD1. Per germline, CDR1 SGHNT and CDR2 YENEEA. CDR3 length equals 14 residues. The V gene end was trimmed by 5 bases and the J gene end by 5 bases; junction bases not matched to a gene: 5. CDR3 sequence reads: CASSKKQGTGELFF. The CDR3 DNA reads TGTGCCAGCAGCAAAAAACAGGGGACCGGGGAGCTGTTTTTT.